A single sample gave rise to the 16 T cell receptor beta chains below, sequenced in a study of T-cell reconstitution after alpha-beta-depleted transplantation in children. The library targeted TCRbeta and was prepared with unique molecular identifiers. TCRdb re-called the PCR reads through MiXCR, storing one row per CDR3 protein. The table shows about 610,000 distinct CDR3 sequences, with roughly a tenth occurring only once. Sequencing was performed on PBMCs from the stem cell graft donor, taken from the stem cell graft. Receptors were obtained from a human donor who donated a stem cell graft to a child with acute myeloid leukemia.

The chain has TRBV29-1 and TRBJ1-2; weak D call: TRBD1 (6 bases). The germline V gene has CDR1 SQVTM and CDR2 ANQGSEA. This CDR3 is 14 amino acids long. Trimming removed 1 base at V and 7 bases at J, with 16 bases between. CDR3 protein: CSVEGLQGGGGYTF. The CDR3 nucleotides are TGCAGCGTTGAAGGCCTACAGGGCGGGGGTGGCTACACCTTC.

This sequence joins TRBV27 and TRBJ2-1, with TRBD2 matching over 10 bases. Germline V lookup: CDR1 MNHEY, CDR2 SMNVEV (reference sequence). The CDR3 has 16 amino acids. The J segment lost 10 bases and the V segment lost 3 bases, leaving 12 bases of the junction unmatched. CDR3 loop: CASSLLAGGQRHEQFF. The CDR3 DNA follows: TGTGCCAGCAGTTTGTTAGCGGGAGGTCAACGTCACGAGCAGTTCTTC.

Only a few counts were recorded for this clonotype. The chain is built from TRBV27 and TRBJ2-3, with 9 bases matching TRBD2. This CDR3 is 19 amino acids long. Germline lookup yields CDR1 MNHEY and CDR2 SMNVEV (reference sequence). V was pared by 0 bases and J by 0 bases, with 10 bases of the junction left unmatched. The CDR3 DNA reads TGTGCCAGCAGTTTATCTACCGGGACTAGCAGCCCTAGCACAGATACGCAGTATTTT. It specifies CASSLSTGTSSPSTDTQYF.

The CDR3: CASSSLWQFGSDTQYF. As DNA, the CDR3 is TGTGCCAGCAGTTCCCTATGGCAATTCGGGTCAGATACGCAGTATTTT. The V call is TRBV27, the J call TRBJ2-3; D unclear. This CDR3 is 16 amino acids long. The germline CDR1 and CDR2 sequences are MNHEY and SMNVEV (reference sequence). The V and J ends lost 4 bases and 4 bases respectively, with 18 bases between them.

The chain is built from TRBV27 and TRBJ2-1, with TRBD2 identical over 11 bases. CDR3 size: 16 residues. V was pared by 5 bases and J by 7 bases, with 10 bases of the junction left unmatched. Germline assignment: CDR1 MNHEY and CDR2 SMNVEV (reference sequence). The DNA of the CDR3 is TGTGCCAGCAGTGGGGAACTAGCGGGGGCGGGGAATGAGCAGTTCTTC. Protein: CASSGELAGAGNEQFF.

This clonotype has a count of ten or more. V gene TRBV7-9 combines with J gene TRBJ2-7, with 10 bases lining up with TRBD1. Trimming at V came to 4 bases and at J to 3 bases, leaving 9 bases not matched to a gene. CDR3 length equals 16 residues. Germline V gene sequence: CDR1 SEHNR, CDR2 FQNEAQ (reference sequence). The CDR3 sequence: CASSSSLRTGGYEQYF. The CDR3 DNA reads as TGTGCCAGCAGCTCCTCTCTCCGGACAGGGGGCTACGAGCAGTACTTC.

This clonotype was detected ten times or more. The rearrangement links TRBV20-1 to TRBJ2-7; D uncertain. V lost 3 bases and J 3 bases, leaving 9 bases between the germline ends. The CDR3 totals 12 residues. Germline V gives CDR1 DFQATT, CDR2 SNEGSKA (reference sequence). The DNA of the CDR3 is TGCAGTGCTAGGTACGGAGACTACGAGCAGTACTTC. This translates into CSARYGDYEQYF.

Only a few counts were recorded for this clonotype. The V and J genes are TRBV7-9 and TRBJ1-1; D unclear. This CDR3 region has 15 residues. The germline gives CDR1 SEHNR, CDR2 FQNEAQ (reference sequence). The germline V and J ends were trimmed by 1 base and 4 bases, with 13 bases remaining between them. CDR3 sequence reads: CASSLDGIEGTEAFF. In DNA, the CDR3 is TGTGCCAGCAGCTTAGACGGGATCGAGGGCACTGAAGCTTTCTTT.

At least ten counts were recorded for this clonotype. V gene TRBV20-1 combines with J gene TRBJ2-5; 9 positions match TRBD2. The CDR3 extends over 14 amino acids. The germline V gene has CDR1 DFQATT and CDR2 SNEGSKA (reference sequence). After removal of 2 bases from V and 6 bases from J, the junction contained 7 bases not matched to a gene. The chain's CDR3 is CSARRREGQKTQYF. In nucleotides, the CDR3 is TGCAGTGCTAGACGGCGGGAGGGCCAGAAGACCCAGTACTTC.

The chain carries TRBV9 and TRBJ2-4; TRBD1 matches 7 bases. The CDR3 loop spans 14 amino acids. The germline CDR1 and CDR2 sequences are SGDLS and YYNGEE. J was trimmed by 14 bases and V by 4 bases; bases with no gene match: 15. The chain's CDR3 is CASSPRQGPSGEYF. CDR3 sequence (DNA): TGTGCCAGCAGCCCCCGACAGGGCCCCTCGGGCGAGTACTTC.

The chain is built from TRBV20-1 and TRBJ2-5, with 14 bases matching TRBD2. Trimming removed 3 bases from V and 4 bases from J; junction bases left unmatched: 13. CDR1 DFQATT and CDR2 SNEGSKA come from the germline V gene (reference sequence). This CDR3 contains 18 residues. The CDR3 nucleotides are TGCAGTGCTAGTGACGCCGGACTAGCGGGAGGAAGTGGAGAGACCCAGTACTTC. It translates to CSASDAGLAGGSGETQYF.

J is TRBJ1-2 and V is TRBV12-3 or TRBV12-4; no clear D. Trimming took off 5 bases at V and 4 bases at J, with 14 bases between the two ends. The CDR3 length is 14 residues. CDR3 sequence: CASSPLDGSYGYTF. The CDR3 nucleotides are TGTGCCAGCAGTCCCCTTGACGGATCCTATGGCTACACCTTC.

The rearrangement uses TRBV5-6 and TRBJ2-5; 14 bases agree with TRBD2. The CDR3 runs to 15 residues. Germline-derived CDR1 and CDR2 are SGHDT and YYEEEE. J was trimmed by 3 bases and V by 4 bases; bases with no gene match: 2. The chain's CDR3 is CASSRGLAGEETQYF. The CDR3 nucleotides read TGTGCCAGCAGCCGGGGACTAGCGGGAGAAGAGACCCAGTACTTC.

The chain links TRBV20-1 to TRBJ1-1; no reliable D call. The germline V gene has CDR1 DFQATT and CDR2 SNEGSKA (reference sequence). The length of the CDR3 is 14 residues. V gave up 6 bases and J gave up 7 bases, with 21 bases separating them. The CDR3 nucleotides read TGCAGTGCCGCATCCGGGGATTACCCCAATGAAGCTTTCTTT. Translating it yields CSAASGDYPNEAFF.

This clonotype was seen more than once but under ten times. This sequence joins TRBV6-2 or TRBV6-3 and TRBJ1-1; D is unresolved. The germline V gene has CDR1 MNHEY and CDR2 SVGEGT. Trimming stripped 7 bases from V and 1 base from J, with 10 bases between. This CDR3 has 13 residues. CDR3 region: CASNLGRNTEAFF. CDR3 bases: TGTGCCAGCAATTTGGGAAGGAACACTGAAGCTTTCTTT.

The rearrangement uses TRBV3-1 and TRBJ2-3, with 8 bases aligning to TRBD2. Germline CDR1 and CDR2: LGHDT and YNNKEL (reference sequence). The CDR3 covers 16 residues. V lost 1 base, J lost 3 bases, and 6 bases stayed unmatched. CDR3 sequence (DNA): TGTGCCAGCAGCCAAGCCAGCGGGAGAGTGACAGATACGCAGTATTTT. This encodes CASSQASGRVTDTQYF.